These 29 T cell receptor beta chains came from one sample sequenced in a study of blood T cell repertoires in COVID-19. The table came from immunoSEQ multiplex PCR; TCRdb's copy has only in-frame clones and leaves some out. The table has 450,000 to 500,000 clones, approximately 90% seen once. The material sequenced was PBMCs or T cells enriched from blood (not recorded which). These receptors all come from a woman under 30 who had recovered from COVID-19.

The chain carries TRBV27 and TRBJ1-2; 7 nucleotides line up with TRBD1. V gave up 0 bases and J gave up 6 bases; unmatched junction bases: 7. The length of the CDR3 is 15 residues. CDR1 and CDR2 (germline): MNHEY, SMNVEV (reference sequence). The CDR3 reads CASSLSYQTGDGYTF. CDR3 nucleotide sequence: TGTGCCAGCAGTTTATCTTACCAAACAGGGGATGGCTACACCTTC.

V usage is TRBV19 and J usage is TRBJ2-7; maybe TRBD1 (5 bases). This CDR3 has 13 residues. V was pared by 1 base and J by 7 bases, with 11 bases between. Germline loops: CDR1 LNHDA, CDR2 SQIVND (reference sequence). The CDR3 DNA reads as TGTGCCAGTAGTATAGTCCAGCAGGGTGAGCAGTACTTC. Encoded protein: CASSIVQQGEQYF. The variable domain in full, completed from reference TRBV19 and TRBJ2-7, reads DGGITQSPKYLFRKEGQNVTLSCEQNLNHDAMYWYRQDPGQGLRLIYYSQIVNDFQKGDIAEGYSVSREKKESFPLTVTSAQKNPTAFYLCASSIVQQGEQYFGPGTRLTVT.

The chain couples TRBV6-2 or TRBV6-3 to TRBJ1-1; D may be TRBD1 (6 bases). Trimming took off 0 bases at V and 4 bases at J, with 15 bases between the two ends. Germline V gene sequence: CDR1 MNHEY, CDR2 SVGEGT. CDR3 length: 16 amino acids. Here the CDR3 DNA reads TGTGCCAGCAGTTACTCCACAGTGCTAGGGGGCACTGAAGCTTTCTTT. Its translation is CASSYSTVLGGTEAFF.

The chain recombines TRBV2 with TRBJ1-2; D call uncertain. This CDR3 spans 15 amino acids. Trimming took 0 bases from V and 5 from J, leaving 13 bases between them. Per the germline V gene, CDR1 is SNHLY and CDR2 is FYNNEI. The CDR3 protein is CASSEAGDLVYGYTF. CDR3 coding DNA: TGTGCCAGCAGTGAAGCGGGTGACTTAGTTTATGGCTACACCTTC.

This clone was seen only once. The V and J genes are TRBV7-8 and TRBJ2-7; tentative D call: TRBD2 (5 bases). Trimming took off 2 bases at V and 5 bases at J, with 13 bases between the two ends. This CDR3 comprises 14 residues. The germline CDR1 and CDR2 sequences are SGHVS and FQNEAQ. The CDR3 region is CASSLIRGINEQYF. CDR3 nucleotide sequence: TGTGCCAGCAGCTTAATAAGAGGGATCAACGAGCAGTACTTC.

The rearrangement uses TRBV6-5 and TRBJ1-1; D possibly corresponds to TRBD1 (6 bases). The V end was cut by 0 bases, the J end by 2 bases, with 10 bases between. CDR3 size: 15 residues. Germline CDR1 reads MNHEY; CDR2 reads SVGAGI. The CDR3 DNA follows: TGTGCCAGCAGTTACTCGACAGGTCGTAACACTGAAGCTTTCTTT. Protein sequence: CASSYSTGRNTEAFF.

CDR3 sequence: CASSPEGEGQPQHF. Written as DNA, the CDR3 is TGTGCCAGCAGCCCCGAGGGGGAAGGTCAGCCCCAGCATTTT. This chain uses TRBV7-9 with TRBJ1-5; D is perhaps TRBD1 (6 bases). This CDR3 is 14 amino acids long. V was pared by 5 bases and J by 6 bases, with 14 bases between. Germline V CDR1 and CDR2: SEHNR, FQNEAQ (reference sequence).

This clone was seen a few times. This chain connects TRBV5-1 to TRBJ1-6; 7 bases match TRBD1. J lost 7 bases, V lost 7 bases, and 8 bases had no gene match. Germline V gene sequence: CDR1 SGHRS, CDR2 YFSETQ. The CDR3 spans 14 residues. The CDR3 sequence: CASRLGTANSPLHF. The CDR3 DNA reads as TGCGCCAGCCGACTAGGGACAGCCAATTCACCCCTCCACTTT.

V gene TRBV28 combines with J gene TRBJ2-7; TRBD2 might be the D (5 bases). This CDR3 is built from 13 residues. The germline V gene encodes CDR1 MDHEN and CDR2 SYDVKM. V shed 7 bases and J shed 8 bases, with 18 bases lying between them. The CDR3 coding sequence is TGTGCCAGCACCGAAACGGGGTCCGTCAAGCAGTACTTC. This translates into CASTETGSVKQYF.

This chain connects TRBV5-1 to TRBJ1-1; D unresolved. V lost 0 bases and J 3 bases, leaving 9 bases between the germline ends. The CDR3 spans 14 residues. Germline V gene data show CDR1 as SGHRS and CDR2 as YFSETQ. The CDR3 sequence: CASSLGAGDTEAFF. The DNA for the CDR3 is TGCGCCAGCAGCTTGGGCGCAGGCGACACTGAAGCTTTCTTT. Variable domain in full (rest from reference TRBV5-1 and TRBJ1-1): KAGVTQTPRYLIKTRGQQVTLSCSPISGHRSVSWYQQTPGQGLQFLFEYFSETQRNKGNFPGRFSGRQFSNSRSEMNVSTLELGDSALYLCASSLGAGDTEAFFGQGTRLTVV.

The chain combines TRBV5-1 with TRBJ1-5; D is perhaps TRBD1 (5 bases). V lost 7 bases to trimming and J lost 6 bases, with 20 bases between them. The CDR3 consists of 15 residues. Germline V CDR1 and CDR2: SGHRS, YFSETQ. CDR3 loop: CASQLNPGFGQPQHF. The CDR3, as DNA: TGCGCCAGCCAGCTTAACCCAGGGTTTGGTCAGCCCCAGCATTTT.

J is TRBJ2-5 and V is TRBV3-1 (or the pseudogene TRBV3-2); TRBD2 matches 9 bases. Germline V gives CDR1 LGHDT, CDR2 YNNKEL (reference sequence). The CDR3 covers 18 residues. V lost 3 bases, J lost 2 bases, and 13 bases stayed unmatched. The CDR3, as DNA: TGTGCCAGCAGCCACTATCCACCACAGCGGGGGGCACAAGAGACCCAGTACTTC. As protein: CASSHYPPQRGAQETQYF.

The genes are TRBV2 and TRBJ2-1, with TRBD2 matching 8 bases. The CDR3 is 14 residues long. Germline V gives CDR1 SNHLY, CDR2 FYNNEI. The V gene end was trimmed by 3 bases and the J gene end by 4 bases; junction bases not matched to a gene: 2. Here the CDR3 DNA reads TGTGCCAGCAGTGAGGCGGGGGGTTACAATGAGCAGTTCTTC. Residues: CASSEAGGYNEQFF.

CDR3 coding DNA: TGTGCCAGCAGCTCGCGAGCGGGGGCGAACACCGGGGAGCTGTTTTTT. Its translation: CASSSRAGANTGELFF. The chain links TRBV5-4 to TRBJ2-2; 8 nucleotides match TRBD2. CDR1 is SGHNT and CDR2 is YYREEE in the germline V gene (reference sequence). The CDR3 spans 16 residues. The junction had 4 bases not matched to a gene; V was cut back by 3 bases and J by 0 bases.

The sample holds a few counts of this clone. This chain joins TRBV10-2 and TRBJ1-3; D might be TRBD1 (5 bases). V lost 3 bases, J lost 0 bases, and 9 bases lay in between. Germline assignment: CDR1 WSHSY and CDR2 SAAADI. The CDR3 is 15 residues long. The CDR3 bases are TGCGCCAGCAGTGAAAGGGGATACTCTGGAAACACCATATATTTT. Protein sequence: CASSERGYSGNTIYF.

The rearrangement joins TRBV28 to TRBJ1-2; no firm D call. Trimming took off 8 bases at V and 8 bases at J, with 21 bases between the two ends. Germline V gene lookup returns CDR1 MDHEN and CDR2 SYDVKM. The CDR3 consists of 14 residues. For the CDR3, the DNA is TGTGCCAGCCAAAGTCCGGGTTTCCAGCGGGGCTACACCTTC. Encoded protein: CASQSPGFQRGYTF.

Here the CDR3 reads CASSHRGNSPLHF. CDR3 sequence (DNA): TGTGCCAGCAGTCACCGGGGTAATTCACCCCTCCACTTT. This rearrangement joins TRBV27 to TRBJ1-6; D call uncertain. The CDR3 consists of 13 residues. V lost 5 bases and J 6 bases, leaving 8 bases between the germline ends. Germline-derived CDR1 and CDR2 are MNHEY and SMNVEV (reference sequence).

This clone occurred once. The J gene is TRBJ2-1, the V gene TRBV10-2, with 7 bases that match TRBD1. The CDR3 covers 12 residues. Germline V lookup: CDR1 WSHSY, CDR2 SAAADI. V shed 5 bases, J shed 8 bases, and the junction held 3 bases outside the gene matches. The CDR3 reads CASSRQGDEQFF. DNA for the CDR3: TGCGCCAGCAGTAGACAGGGTGATGAGCAGTTCTTC.

The rearrangement uses TRBV7-2 and TRBJ1-5; D not certain. V was cut by 2 bases and J by 4 bases, with 12 bases left in between. This CDR3 is built from 15 residues. In germline, CDR1 is SGHTA, CDR2 FQGNSA. DNA of the CDR3: TGTGCCAGCAGCTTAAGTGGGCAAGGAAATCAGCCCCAGCATTTT. Its translation: CASSLSGQGNQPQHF.

This clone showed up just a few times. The rearrangement links TRBV7-8 to TRBJ1-5; a possible D gene is TRBD1 (6 bases). This CDR3 comprises 14 residues. Looked up from germline, CDR1 is SGHVS and CDR2 is FQNEAQ. V lost 4 bases and J 3 bases, leaving 10 bases between the germline ends. CDR3 DNA sequence: TGTGCCAGCAGCTCCCGGGACAACAATCAGCCCCAGCATTTT. This encodes CASSSRDNNQPQHF.

J is TRBJ2-7 and V is TRBV10-1; TRBD1 matches at 8 bases. The ends lost 3 bases at V and 4 bases at J; junction bases unmatched: 5. CDR3 length equals 14 residues. The germline V gene has CDR1 WNHNN and CDR2 SYGVQD (reference sequence). The CDR3 protein is CASSDPDREYEQYF. The CDR3, as DNA: TGCGCCAGCAGTGATCCGGACAGGGAGTACGAGCAGTACTTC.

V and J are TRBV27 and TRBJ2-3; maybe TRBD2 (6 bases). Germline V lookup: CDR1 MNHEY, CDR2 SMNVEV (reference sequence). Trimming took off 5 bases at V and 8 bases at J, with 14 bases between the two ends. The CDR3 is 13 residues long. CDR3 residues: CASSGGATRTQYF. CDR3 DNA: TGTGCCAGCAGTGGAGGGGCCACCCGTACGCAGTATTTT.

The V call is TRBV6-5, the J call TRBJ2-5, with D tentatively TRBD2 (6 bases). CDR1 MNHEY and CDR2 SVGAGI come from the germline V gene. The CDR3 is 13 residues long. The V end lost 7 bases, the J end lost 2 bases, and 11 bases lay between the germline ends. CDR3: CASTSSEQETQYF. Written as DNA, the CDR3 is TGTGCCAGCACATCTAGCGAACAAGAGACCCAGTACTTC.

This chain's CDR3 is CASTGPSYEQYF. CDR3 nucleotides: TGCGCCAGTACAGGACCGTCCTACGAGCAGTACTTC. The rearrangement uses TRBV5-1 and TRBJ2-7; TRBD1 might be the D (5 bases). This CDR3 region has 12 residues. V was shortened by 8 bases and J by 1 base, with 10 bases between the two germline ends. Looked up from germline, CDR1 is SGHRS and CDR2 is YFSETQ.

The chain joins TRBV19 to TRBJ2-7; a possible D gene is TRBD1 (6 bases). Germline-derived CDR1 and CDR2 are LNHDA and SQIVND (reference sequence). Trimming cost V 5 bases and J 2 bases, with 16 bases left between them. The CDR3 is 15 residues long. Here the CDR3 reads CASSFRTEPTYEQYF. In DNA, the CDR3 is TGTGCCAGTAGTTTTCGGACAGAACCTACCTACGAGCAGTACTTC.

This sequence joins TRBV5-6 and TRBJ1-4, with D unclear. The V gene lost 4 bases and the J gene lost 6 bases, with 13 bases spanning the gap. Germline CDR1 and CDR2: SGHDT and YYEEEE. CDR3 size: 14 residues. The CDR3 sequence: CASSRTPGYEKLFF. The CDR3 DNA follows: TGTGCCAGCAGCCGGACTCCGGGGTATGAAAAACTGTTTTTT.

The chain combines TRBV5-1 with TRBJ2-3; possible D gene TRBD1, 6 bases. The V end lost 3 bases, the J end lost 5 bases, and 10 bases lay between the germline ends. This CDR3 is 13 amino acids long. Germline V lookup: CDR1 SGHRS, CDR2 YFSETQ. CDR3 amino acids: CASSSDSIDTQYF. CDR3 nucleotides: TGCGCCAGCAGCTCGGACAGTATAGATACGCAGTATTTT.

The chain carries TRBV7-9 and TRBJ1-1; 11 nucleotides line up with TRBD1. The CDR3 runs to 16 residues. Germline V lookup: CDR1 SEHNR, CDR2 FQNEAQ (reference sequence). V was pared by 5 bases and J by 3 bases, with 8 bases of the junction left unmatched. CDR3 region: CASSPWTGGMDTEAFF. The CDR3, as DNA: TGTGCCAGCAGCCCGTGGACAGGGGGCATGGACACTGAAGCTTTCTTT.

This chain connects TRBV4-1 to TRBJ1-4; 9 nucleotides match TRBD1. V gave up 4 bases and J gave up 8 bases; unmatched junction bases: 8. CDR3 length: 15 residues. The germline V gene encodes CDR1 MGHRA and CDR2 YSYEKL. CDR3 nucleotides: TGCGCCAGCAGCCGCCGGACAGGGGAGCGAGAAAAACTGTTTTTT. This sequence encodes CASSRRTGEREKLFF.